The 23 T cell receptor beta chains below all came from one sample that was sequenced in a study of tumor-infiltrating lymphocytes in primary liver carcinoma. Making TCR beta cDNA involved 400 to 600 ng total RNA and a constant-region primer. The TCR beta library was amplified through three nested multiplex PCR rounds in a modified ARM-PCR procedure. Primers for the first two PCR rounds were TRBV1-TRBV30 forward primers and a C-beta reverse primer (approximately 10 cycles per round). TCRdb fed the multiplex PCR reads into MiXCR, producing one record per CDR3 protein. Seen here are just under 95,000 distinct CDR3 sequences, just under 70% observed once, and the top ten hold around 30%. For each extraction, RNA and DNA were obtained together from around 20-30 mg of unsorted bulk tissue. Input material: tumor-adjacent normal liver tissue. The receptors were gathered from a man in his forties or fifties with primary liver carcinoma and hepatitis B virus infection.

The rearrangement uses TRBV5-1 and TRBJ2-1, with D maybe TRBD2 (6 bases). The CDR3 is made up of 15 amino acids. Trimming stripped 4 bases from V and 0 bases from J, with 11 bases between. In germline, CDR1 is SGHRS, CDR2 YFSETQ. CDR3 DNA sequence: TGCGCCAGCAGCGCGGGACTTAGCTCCTACAATGAGCAGTTCTTC. Protein: CASSAGLSSYNEQFF.

This clonotype was recorded at least ten times. The chain employs TRBV6-2 or TRBV6-3 and TRBJ2-1; D gene unclear. Trimming took 5 bases from V and 8 from J, leaving 13 bases between them. CDR1 MNHEY and CDR2 SVGEGT come from the germline V gene. The CDR3 consists of 13 residues. The CDR3 DNA reads TGTGCCAGCAGTGACCCTGGGCCGTATGAGCAGTTCTTC. Translation: CASSDPGPYEQFF.

Remarks on this clonotype: This may be a read error: a much more frequent sequence differs by one nucleotide. The rearrangement uses TRBV10-3 and TRBJ1-4, with D perhaps TRBD1 (6 bases). The CDR3 contains 14 residues. The germline V gene encodes CDR1 ENHRY and CDR2 SYGVKD. The CDR3 DNA reads as TGTGCCCTCAGCCAGCCCGGGGGCAATGAAAAACTGTTTTTT. Its translation: CALSQPGGNEKLFF.

CDR3 coding DNA: TGTGCCAGCAGCCAAGCCCGGACGGGAGAGCAGTACTTC. Translated: CASSQARTGEQYF. The rearrangement joins TRBV14 to TRBJ2-7; possibly TRBD2 for D (5 bases). V shed 1 base and J shed 7 bases, with 11 bases lying between them. The V gene's germline CDR1 is SGHDN and CDR2 FVKESK. CDR3 length: 13 amino acids.

This clonotype was counted at least ten times. The V gene is TRBV28, the J gene TRBJ2-7, with 7 bases aligning to TRBD2. The CDR3 covers 13 residues. The J segment lost 4 bases and the V segment lost 7 bases, leaving 7 bases of the junction unmatched. Germline assignment: CDR1 MDHEN and CDR2 SYDVKM. CDR3 nucleotides: TGTGCCAGCAACGGTGGCGGGAGTTACGAGCAGTACTTC. Protein sequence: CASNGGGSYEQYF.

As concerns this clonotype: A much larger clone differs by one base, so this may be a read error. The rearrangement uses TRBV5-5 and TRBJ2-2; a weak D match, TRBD1 (6 bases). Germline V gene sequence: CDR1 SGHKS, CDR2 YYEKEE (reference sequence). The CDR3 is 15 amino acids. CDR3 residues: CAGSLSGEHTGELFF. The CDR3 region has the DNA TGTGCCGGCAGCTTGTCAGGGGAACACACCGGGGAGCTGTTTTTT.

As regards this clonotype: The conserved final phenylalanine or tryptophan is absent from the CDR3, which likely points to a read error. CDR3 in DNA: TGTGCCAGCAGCATACAAGGACAGGGGAAAACCGAGGAGCTGTTTAAT. It encodes CASSIQGQGKTEELFN. V gene TRBV11-1 combines with J gene TRBJ2-2, with 9 bases identical to TRBD1. CDR3 length: 16 residues. CDR1 is SGHAT and CDR2 is FQDESV in the germline V gene (reference sequence).

About this clonotype itself: At one end, the junction sequence differs from germline, possibly due to a read error. The CDR3 sequence: CTSSRLAGGADTQYF. The DNA for the CDR3 is TGTACCAGCAGCCGACTAGCGGGAGGCGCAGATACGCAGTATTTT. The rearrangement links TRBV12-3 or TRBV12-4 to TRBJ2-3, with 13 nucleotides matching TRBD2. The CDR3 has 15 amino acids.

This rearrangement joins TRBV9 to TRBJ1-2, with D unclear. The CDR3 length is 16 residues. The V end was cut by 4 bases, the J end by 5 bases, with 21 bases between. In germline, CDR1 is SGDLS, CDR2 YYNGEE. The CDR3, as DNA: TGTGCCAGCAGCTACGACCCGAAACAGCTTAAATATGGCTACACCTTC. Its protein product is CASSYDPKQLKYGYTF.

This clonotype was picked up many times. The V and J genes are TRBV28 and TRBJ2-7, with no clear D. Germline V gene sequence: CDR1 MDHEN, CDR2 SYDVKM. The CDR3 is 15 amino acids. V gave up 2 bases and J gave up 2 bases, with 13 bases separating them. CDR3 sequence reads: CASSLIGRSAYEQYF. The CDR3 DNA sequence: TGTGCCAGCAGTTTAATAGGTCGCAGTGCCTACGAGCAGTACTTC. The full variable domain, with the rest looked up from reference TRBV28 and TRBJ2-7, is DVKVTQSSRYLVKRTGEKVFLECVQDMDHENMFWYRQDPGLGLRLIYFSYDVKMKEKGDIPEGYSVSREKKERFSLILESASTNQTSMYLCASSLIGRSAYEQYFGPGTRLTVT.

Points on this clonotype: At one of its ends the junction is not consistent with the germline gene, which may arise from a read error. The V and J genes are TRBV7-9 and TRBJ2-1; D is possibly TRBD2 (6 bases). The V gene's germline CDR1 is SEHNR and CDR2 FQNEAQ (reference sequence). The CDR3 covers 13 residues. In DNA form, the CDR3 reads TGTACCAGCAGCTTAGCAATAGCGGCAGAGCAGTTCTTC. Its protein is CTSSLAIAAEQFF.

As for this clonotype: Given a much more abundant clone one base away, this may be a read error. This chain uses TRBV5-8 with TRBJ2-5, with 8 bases lining up with TRBD1. The length of the CDR3 is 16 residues. Germline CDR1 reads SGHTS; CDR2 reads YDEGEE. The CDR3 region is CANSDHRGAYQETQYF. CDR3 DNA sequence: TGTGCCAACAGCGACCACAGGGGGGCTTACCAAGAGACCCAGTACTTC.

The genes are TRBV29-1 and TRBJ2-1, with a weak D call TRBD1 (6 bases). Germline CDR1 reads SQVTM; CDR2 reads ANQGSEA. CDR3 length equals 13 residues. Trimming removed 7 bases at V and 8 bases at J, with 18 bases between. This CDR3 is CSADRDKGDEQFF. For the CDR3, the DNA is TGCAGCGCGGACCGGGATAAGGGGGATGAGCAGTTCTTC.

Notes on this clonotype: Because the CDR3 is missing its conserved closing phenylalanine or tryptophan, this is likely a read error. V usage is TRBV12-3 or TRBV12-4 and J usage is TRBJ1-1, with TRBD1 matching over 9 bases. The CDR3 totals 16 residues. The CDR3 coding sequence is TGCGCCAGCAGTCTCCCCGGGACAGGGAGGAACACTGAAGCTTTCTTA. Protein product: CASSLPGTGRNTEAFL.

Points on this clonotype: Relative to the germline gene, one junction end is altered; a read error may explain this. This chain links TRBV11-2 with TRBJ2-1; TRBD1 matches 7 bases. Germline V gene data show CDR1 as SGHAT and CDR2 as FQNNGV. The CDR3 contains 15 residues. This chain's CDR3 is CASSLQGDGYDEQSF. The CDR3 DNA reads TGTGCCAGCAGCTTACAGGGGGATGGTTACGATGAGCAGTCCTTC.

This clonotype came up once. A read error may account for a junction end that differs from germline. V usage is TRBV29-1 and J usage is TRBJ2-3, with 10 bases identical to TRBD2. The CDR3 runs to 17 residues. The germline V gene has CDR1 SQVTM and CDR2 ANQGSEA. The CDR3 sequence is CSIDLSSGSLGTDTQYF. The CDR3 nucleotides are TGCAGCATTGATTTGTCTAGCGGGAGTTTAGGGACAGATACGCAGTATTTT.

This clonotype appeared a few times. V usage is TRBV7-3 and J usage is TRBJ2-3, with TRBD2 as a possible D gene (5 bases). In germline, CDR1 is SGHTA, CDR2 FQGTGA. There are 13 residues in the CDR3. The V end lost 5 bases, the J end lost 4 bases, and 10 bases lay between the germline ends. The CDR3 region is CASSPERADTQYF. CDR3 in DNA: TGTGCCAGCAGCCCAGAGAGGGCAGATACGCAGTATTTT. The full variable domain, its missing parts supplied by reference TRBV7-3 and TRBJ2-3, is GAGVSQTPSNKVTEKGKYVELRCDPISGHTALYWYRQSLGQGPEFLIYFQGTGAADDSGLPNDRFFAVRPEGSVSTLKIQRTERGDSAVYLCASSPERADTQYFGPGTRLTVL.

Regarding this clonotype: At one end the junction does not follow the germline gene, possibly because of a read error. V usage is TRBV28 and J usage is TRBJ2-5, with TRBD1 as a possible D gene (6 bases). CDR3 length equals 14 residues. Germline CDR1 reads MDHEN; CDR2 reads SYDVKM. The chain's CDR3 is CTTSSRGYQETQYF. Written as DNA, the CDR3 is TGTACCACCAGTTCTAGGGGGTACCAAGAGACCCAATACTTC.

Comments on this clonotype: This likely comes from a read error, as the CDR3 has no conserved phenylalanine or tryptophan at its end. The rearrangement links TRBV29-1 to TRBJ2-1; D gene ambiguous. CDR3 size: 14 residues. CDR1 SQVTM and CDR2 ANQGSEA come from the germline V gene. This CDR3 reads CNVEVHDPNNEQFI. In DNA form, the CDR3 reads TGCAACGTTGAAGTGCACGACCCTAACAATGAGCAGTTCATC.

The sample holds one count of this clonotype. One junction end does not reproduce the germline sequence, and a read error may be involved. J is TRBJ1-6 and V is TRBV5-1; a possible D gene is TRBD1 (6 bases). The CDR3 runs to 12 residues. Germline CDR1 and CDR2: SGHRS and YFSETQ. The CDR3 DNA follows: TGCACCAGCAGAGGGGGGAATTCACTCCTCCACTTT. Translated, it gives CTSRGGNSLLHF.

For this clonotype: This may arise from a read error, as a much more abundant clone is one base away. The chain employs TRBV5-6 and TRBJ1-1, with 10 bases that match TRBD1. V lost 6 bases and J lost 6; bases outside the gene matches: 8. There are 14 residues in the CDR3. The germline V gene has CDR1 SGHDT and CDR2 YYEEEE. DNA for the CDR3: TGTGCCAGCAACCTGCTGGACAGGGGGGCTGAAGCTTTCTTT. Translated: CASNLLDRGAEAFF.

This clonotype was counted many times. The V gene is TRBV10-3, the J gene TRBJ2-1; D is perhaps TRBD2 (6 bases). CDR1 and CDR2 (germline): ENHRY, SYGVKD. This CDR3 comprises 15 residues. V shed 2 bases and J shed 2 bases, with 10 bases lying between them. CDR3 in DNA: TGTGCCATCAGTGAGCGGGCTAGCGCCTACAATGAGCAGTTCTTC. Its protein is CAISERASAYNEQFF.

Regarding this clonotype: An end of the junction differs from the germline gene, which may be a read error. The V gene is TRBV5-1, the J gene TRBJ2-7; 10 bases map to TRBD2. Germline CDR1 and CDR2: SGHRS and YFSETQ. The CDR3 sequence is 15 residues long. CDR3 DNA: TGCGGCAGCAGTTTGACTAGCGGGCAGGCCTACAAGCAGTACTTC. Its protein product is CGSSLTSGQAYKQYF. Using reference TRBV5-1 and TRBJ2-7 for the parts outside the CDR3, the full variable domain is KAGVTQTPRYLIKTRGQQVTLSCSPISGHRSVSWYQQTPGQGLQFLFEYFSETQRNKGNFPGRFSGRQFSNSRSEMNVSTLELGDSALYLCGSSLTSGQAYKQYFGPGTRLTVT.